The clone carrying this TCR beta chain was seen a handful of times. A read error may account for a junction end that differs from germline. The authors drew around 9.3 milliliters of peripheral blood from each donor. With a J-beta primer mix and a sample-barcoded 5' primer, a second PCR ran roughly 7 to 11 cycles. TCRdb re-analysed the 5' RACE reads in MiXCR, keeping a single row per CDR3 protein. The table lists about 1 million distinct CDR3 sequences, approximately 25% of them singletons, with 0.75% in the top ten. This CDR3 is built from 15 residues. Germline-derived CDR1 and CDR2 are MNHNY and SVGAGI (reference sequence). The data were taken from a study of blood T cells in healthy people across ages. Looking at the study overall: Template switching captured about one barcoded beta molecule per two T cells.

These data also featured in a second study, about T cells of mothers and their children.

The J gene is TRBJ2-4, the V gene TRBV6-6; D possibly matches TRBD1 or TRBD2 (5 bases each). The material sequenced was blood. The clonotype was recovered from a girl aged 2-10 years in good health. CDR3 in DNA: TGTGCCAGCAGTCCCCAGGGCCCCGGGAAAAGCATTCAGTACTTC. It translates to CASSPQGPGKSIQYF.